This T cell receptor beta chain stems from a study of T-cell memory formation after mild COVID-19. Findings and caveats of the study: A subset of responding clones appeared in pre-infection memory, suggesting cross-reactive memory joined.

This clonotype was seen repeatedly, ten times or more. The antigen remains undetermined. The length of the CDR3 is 15 residues. Trimming stripped 5 bases from V and 0 bases from J, with 16 bases between. In germline, CDR1 is GTSNPN, CDR2 SVGIG (reference sequence). Using constant-segment primers, 5'RACE produced TCR alpha and TCR beta cDNA libraries carrying sample barcodes and UMIs. TCRdb recomputed calls from the 5' RACE reads with MiXCR, one row per CDR3 protein. The data hold tens of thousands of distinct CDR3 sequences, with just under 7.5% observed a single time. This clonotype originated in an adult woman who had mild COVID-19 (a few samples of this study predate the infection). Cell type and time point are not known. The rearrangement joins TRBV30 to TRBJ1-1; no clear D. The sample taken for sequencing was PBMCs or a T cell subset sorted from them (not recorded which). In DNA form, the CDR3 reads TGTGCCTGGGAGGCTGGTGGGCCTATGAACACTGAAGCTTTCTTT. Translated, it gives CAWEAGGPMNTEAFF.